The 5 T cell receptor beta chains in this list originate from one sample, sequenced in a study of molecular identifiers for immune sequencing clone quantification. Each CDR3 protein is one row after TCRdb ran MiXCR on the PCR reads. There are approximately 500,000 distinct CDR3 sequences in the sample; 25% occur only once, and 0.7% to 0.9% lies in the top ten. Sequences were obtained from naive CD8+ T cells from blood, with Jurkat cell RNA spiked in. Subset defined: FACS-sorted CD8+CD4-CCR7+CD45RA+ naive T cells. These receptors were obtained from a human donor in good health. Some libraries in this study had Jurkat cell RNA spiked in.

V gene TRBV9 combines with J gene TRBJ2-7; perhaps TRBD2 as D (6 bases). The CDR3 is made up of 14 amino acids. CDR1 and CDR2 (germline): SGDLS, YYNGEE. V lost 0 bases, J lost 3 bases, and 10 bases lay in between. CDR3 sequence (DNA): TGTGCCAGCAGCGTAGGCGGGGCAGGCTACGAGCAGTACTTC. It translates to CASSVGGAGYEQYF.

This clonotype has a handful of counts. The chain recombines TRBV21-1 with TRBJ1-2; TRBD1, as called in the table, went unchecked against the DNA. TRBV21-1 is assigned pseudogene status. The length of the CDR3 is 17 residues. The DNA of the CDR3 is TGTGCCAGCAGCGAAAAGGATCCCCTGGGACAGAAATATGGCTACACCTTC. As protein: CASSEKDPLGQKYGYTF.

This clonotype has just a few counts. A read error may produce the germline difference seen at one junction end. DNA of the CDR3: TGTGCCTGGAGTAGGGCTGGTGAAGACACCCAGTACTTT. This encodes CAWSRAGEDTQYF. The gene calls are TRBV30 and TRBJ2-5, with D uncertain. The CDR3 contains 13 residues. Looked up from germline, CDR1 is GTSNPN and CDR2 is SVGIG (reference sequence).

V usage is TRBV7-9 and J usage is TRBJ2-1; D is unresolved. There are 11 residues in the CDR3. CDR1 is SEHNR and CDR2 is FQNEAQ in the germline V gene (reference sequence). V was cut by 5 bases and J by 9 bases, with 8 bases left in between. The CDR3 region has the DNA TGTGCCAGCAGCCCTTACGTTGAGCAGTTCTTC. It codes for CASSPYVEQFF.

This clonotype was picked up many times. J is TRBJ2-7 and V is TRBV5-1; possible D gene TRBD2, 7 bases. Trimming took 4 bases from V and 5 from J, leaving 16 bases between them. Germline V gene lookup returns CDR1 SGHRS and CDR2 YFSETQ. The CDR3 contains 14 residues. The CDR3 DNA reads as TGCGCCAGCAGCGGGGGGGCTAGCGGACACGAGCAGTACTTC. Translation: CASSGGASGHEQYF. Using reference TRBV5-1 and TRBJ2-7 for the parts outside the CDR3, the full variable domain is KAGVTQTPRYLIKTRGQQVTLSCSPISGHRSVSWYQQTPGQGLQFLFEYFSETQRNKGNFPGRFSGRQFSNSRSEMNVSTLELGDSALYLCASSGGASGHEQYFGPGTRLTVT.